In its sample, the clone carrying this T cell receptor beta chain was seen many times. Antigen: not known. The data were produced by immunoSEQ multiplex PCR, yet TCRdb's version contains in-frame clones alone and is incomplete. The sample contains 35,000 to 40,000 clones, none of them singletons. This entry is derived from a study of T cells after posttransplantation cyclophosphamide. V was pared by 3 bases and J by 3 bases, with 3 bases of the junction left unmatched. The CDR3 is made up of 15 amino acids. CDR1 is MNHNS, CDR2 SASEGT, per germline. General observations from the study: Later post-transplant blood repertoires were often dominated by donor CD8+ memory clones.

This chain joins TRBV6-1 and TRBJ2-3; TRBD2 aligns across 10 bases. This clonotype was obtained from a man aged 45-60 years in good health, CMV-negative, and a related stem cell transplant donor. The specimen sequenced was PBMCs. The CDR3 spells CASSDSGRRTDTQYF. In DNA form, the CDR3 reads TGTGCCAGCAGTGATAGCGGGAGGCGGACAGATACGCAGTATTTT.